The 23 T cell receptor beta chains below were found in one sample sequenced in a study of T cell responses to AZD1222 COVID-19 vaccine. The table came from immunoSEQ multiplex PCR; TCRdb's copy has only in-frame clones and leaves some out. The table lists 130,000 to 150,000 clones, 85% to 95% of them singletons. The material was peripheral blood, obtained on day 0 of MenACWY control vaccination. These receptors all come from an adult in good health.

The chain has TRBV3-1 (or the pseudogene TRBV3-2) and TRBJ1-4; D ambiguous. This CDR3 is 15 amino acids long. CDR1 and CDR2 from the germline V gene are LGHDT and YNNKEL (reference sequence). Trimming removed 4 bases from V and 0 bases from J, with 9 bases in between. The CDR3 protein is CASSPSGTTNEKLFF. The DNA of the CDR3 is TGTGCCAGCAGCCCCAGTGGAACAACTAATGAAAAACTGTTTTTT.

The J gene is TRBJ1-2, the V gene TRBV10-2; tentatively, D is TRBD1 (5 bases). This CDR3 is 14 amino acids long. Trimming cost V 6 bases and J 5 bases, with 16 bases left between them. The germline CDR1 and CDR2 sequences are WSHSY and SAAADI. In nucleotides, the CDR3 is TGCGCCAGCAGGCCCGGGGGGGAAGGGTATGGCTACACCTTC. Encoded protein: CASRPGGEGYGYTF.

The chain is built from TRBV9 and TRBJ2-4; tentative D call: TRBD2 (5 bases). The V gene's germline CDR1 is SGDLS and CDR2 YYNGEE. There are 14 residues in the CDR3. The V end was cut by 0 bases, the J end by 5 bases, with 9 bases between. The CDR3 reads CASSVDPGENIQYF. CDR3 DNA: TGTGCCAGCAGCGTAGACCCCGGGGAAAACATTCAGTACTTC.

This chain uses TRBV19 with TRBJ1-2; D possibly corresponds to TRBD1 (5 bases). The germline V gene encodes CDR1 LNHDA and CDR2 SQIVND (reference sequence). Trimming took off 5 bases at V and 9 bases at J, with 19 bases between the two ends. The CDR3 is 14 amino acids. In DNA form, the CDR3 reads TGTGCCAGTAGTCGGGACGGTCGCCTATGGAGCTACACCTTC. Protein product: CASSRDGRLWSYTF.

The chain has TRBV2 and TRBJ2-1; 7 positions agree with TRBD1. This CDR3 region has 17 residues. V lost 5 bases to trimming and J lost 0 bases; unmatched junction nucleotides: 10. Germline V gene data show CDR1 as SNHLY and CDR2 as FYNNEI. CDR3 sequence (DNA): TGTGCCAGCAGTTTGGGACAGCGTTCCTTCTCCTACAATGAGCAGTTCTTC. Residues: CASSLGQRSFSYNEQFF. The full variable domain, with the rest looked up from reference TRBV2 and TRBJ2-1, is EPEVTQTPSHQVTQMGQEVILRCVPISNHLYFYWYRQILGQKVEFLVSFYNNEISEKSEIFDDQFSVERPDGSNFTLKIRSTKLEDSAMYFCASSLGQRSFSYNEQFFGPGTRLTVL.

CDR3 loop: CASGGQSSYNEQFF. CDR3 sequence (DNA): TGTGCCTCCGGGGGGCAGAGCTCCTACAATGAGCAGTTCTTC. The chain has TRBV30 and TRBJ2-1, with D perhaps matching TRBD2 (7 bases). V was clipped by 7 bases and J by 0 bases, with 13 bases between them. The CDR3 has 14 amino acids. CDR1 and CDR2 from the germline V gene are GTSNPN and SVGIG (reference sequence).

Only a few counts were recorded for this clone. The chain recombines TRBV30 with TRBJ1-5; D is undetermined. Germline CDR1 and CDR2: GTSNPN and SVGIG (reference sequence). The V gene lost 2 bases and the J gene lost 0 bases, with 5 bases spanning the gap. The CDR3 sequence is 13 residues long. The CDR3: CAWSQDSNQPQHF. CDR3 bases: TGTGCCTGGAGTCAGGATAGCAATCAGCCCCAGCATTTT.

This chain joins TRBV2 and TRBJ1-2, with D possibly TRBD1 on 6 matching bases. Germline CDR1 is SNHLY and CDR2 is FYNNEI. The V gene lost 7 bases and the J gene lost 4 bases, with 13 bases spanning the gap. The CDR3 length is 13 residues. CDR3 amino acids: CASTTDSLYGYTF. The CDR3, as DNA: TGTGCCAGCACCACGGACAGCCTCTATGGCTACACCTTC.

Here the CDR3 reads CASSLWAGGTINTGELFF. The DNA for the CDR3 is TGTGCCAGCAGTTTATGGGCAGGAGGGACTATCAACACCGGGGAGCTGTTTTTT. The chain has TRBV27 and TRBJ2-2; 7 nucleotides agree with TRBD2. Germline CDR1 and CDR2: MNHEY and SMNVEV (reference sequence). This CDR3 spans 18 amino acids. J gave up 2 bases and V 1 base, and 10 bases lay outside the gene matches.

The genes are TRBV6-4 and TRBJ2-3; possibly TRBD1 for D (7 bases). The length of the CDR3 is 14 residues. With 4 bases removed from V and 5 bases from J, the gap between germline ends came to 13 bases. Germline CDR1 MRHNA, CDR2 SNTAGT. DNA for the CDR3: TGTGCCAGCAGTGGCGGGACAGCATTAGATACGCAGTATTTT. It encodes CASSGGTALDTQYF.

This chain connects TRBV19 to TRBJ2-4; 11 bases are a match to TRBD1. J lost 0 bases, V lost 6 bases, and 1 base had no gene match. Germline CDR1 and CDR2: LNHDA and SQIVND (reference sequence). The CDR3 covers 15 residues. The CDR3 here is CASRDRGRAKNIQYF. CDR3 bases: TGTGCCAGTAGGGACAGGGGGCGAGCCAAAAACATTCAGTACTTC.

This clone was counted a single time. This chain links TRBV27 with TRBJ2-7; D possibly corresponds to TRBD1 (6 bases). The V and J ends lost 5 bases and 4 bases respectively, with 9 bases between them. CDR3 length equals 12 residues. Germline loops: CDR1 MNHEY, CDR2 SMNVEV (reference sequence). This chain's CDR3 is CASSQGLYEQYF. The CDR3 nucleotides read TGTGCCAGCAGTCAGGGGCTTTACGAGCAGTACTTC.

The genes are TRBV5-6 and TRBJ2-3, with 9 bases fitting TRBD1. With V trimmed by 0 bases and J by 5 bases, 4 bases remained unmatched. Germline V gene data show CDR1 as SGHDT and CDR2 as YYEEEE. CDR3 length: 15 residues. This CDR3 reads CASSLDRGQKDTQYF. CDR3 coding DNA: TGTGCCAGCAGCTTGGACAGGGGGCAGAAAGATACGCAGTATTTT.

This clone has more than one count but fewer than ten. The chain links TRBV25-1 to TRBJ1-1; 7 bases agree with TRBD1. In germline, CDR1 is MGHDK, CDR2 SYGVNS. This CDR3 comprises 10 residues. Trimming took 11 bases from V and 4 from J; bases not matched to a gene: 1. CDR3 bases: TGTGCCGCAGGGGGCACTGAAGCTTTCTTT. This translates into CAAGGTEAFF.

V gene TRBV30 combines with J gene TRBJ2-4; weak D call: TRBD2 (6 bases). Trimming took 0 bases from V and 0 from J, leaving 9 bases between them. Germline-derived CDR1 and CDR2 are GTSNPN and SVGIG (reference sequence). The CDR3 loop spans 15 amino acids. For the CDR3, the DNA is TGTGCCTGGAGTGTGTCGGGGGTAGCCAAAAACATTCAGTACTTC. Its protein product is CAWSVSGVAKNIQYF. Filled out from reference TRBV30 and TRBJ2-4, the complete variable domain reads SQTIHQWPATLVQPVGSPLSLECTVEGTSNPNLYWYRQAAGRGLQLLFYSVGIGQISSEVPQNLSASRPQDRQFILSSKKLLLSDSGFYLCAWSVSGVAKNIQYFGAGTRLSVL.

The table lists this clone with a count of one. The V gene is TRBV7-3, the J gene TRBJ2-3, with D perhaps matching TRBD2 (5 bases). The CDR3 covers 14 residues. Trimming removed 5 bases from V and 9 bases from J, with 18 bases in between. The germline V gene encodes CDR1 SGHTA and CDR2 FQGTGA. Here the CDR3 reads CASSPLRTGKTQYF. The CDR3 DNA sequence: TGTGCCAGCAGCCCCCTTAGGACGGGGAAAACGCAGTATTTT.

The gene calls are TRBV24-1 and TRBJ1-5; D gene unclear. The CDR3 loop spans 15 amino acids. The V gene's germline CDR1 is KGHDR and CDR2 SFDVKD. V lost 4 bases to trimming and J lost 3 bases, with 12 bases between them. This CDR3 is CATSDPGPINQPQHF. The CDR3 region has the DNA TGTGCCACCAGTGACCCCGGGCCGATCAATCAGCCCCAGCATTTT.

This chain joins TRBV5-1 and TRBJ2-1, with 9 bases identical to TRBD2. CDR1 SGHRS and CDR2 YFSETQ come from the germline V gene. The CDR3 sequence is 15 residues long. V dropped 0 bases and J dropped 5; count of bases not matched to a gene: 3. CDR3 sequence (DNA): TGCGCCAGCAGCTTGGTGGCGGGAGGGGACAATGAGCAGTTCTTC. This sequence encodes CASSLVAGGDNEQFF.

The chain links TRBV24-1 to TRBJ1-5; D ambiguous. Trimming stripped 4 bases from V and 6 bases from J, with 6 bases between. The germline CDR1 and CDR2 sequences are KGHDR and SFDVKD. The length of the CDR3 is 12 residues. The CDR3 DNA reads TGTGCCACCAGTGAAGGGTTTCAGCCCCAGCATTTT. Protein product: CATSEGFQPQHF.

CDR3 coding DNA: TGTGCCAGCAGCATGACAGGGACCCGGACTGAAGCTTTCTTT. Translated: CASSMTGTRTEAFF. The chain uses TRBV5-5 and TRBJ1-1, with 7 positions matching TRBD1. Germline V gene lookup returns CDR1 SGHKS and CDR2 YYEKEE (reference sequence). The CDR3 runs 14 residues. The trim removed 4 bases at V and 5 bases at J, leaving 8 bases unmatched.

The rearrangement joins TRBV5-1 to TRBJ1-2; the match to TRBD1 covers 8 bases. Germline CDR1 and CDR2: SGHRS and YFSETQ. The CDR3 is 17 amino acids. With V trimmed by 1 base and J by 0 bases, 8 bases remained unmatched. The CDR3 DNA sequence: TGCGCCAGCAGCTTGAGGGGACAGGAGAATACTAACTATGGCTACACCTTC. Protein product: CASSLRGQENTNYGYTF.

This clone was counted a few times. The chain is built from TRBV11-2 and TRBJ2-7, with 7 bases that match TRBD2. Per the germline V gene, CDR1 is SGHAT and CDR2 is FQNNGV. Trimming took 3 bases from V and 6 from J; bases not matched to a gene: 2. The CDR3 sequence is 12 residues long. Here the CDR3 reads CASSFERGEQYF. The CDR3 nucleotides are TGTGCCAGCAGCTTCGAGCGGGGCGAGCAGTACTTC.

The V call is TRBV30, the J call TRBJ1-5, with D possibly matching TRBD1 (5 bases). The CDR3 spans 13 residues. V was cut by 4 bases and J by 7 bases, with 14 bases left in between. Germline CDR1 GTSNPN, CDR2 SVGIG (reference sequence). CDR3 loop: CAWKGAGTQPQHF. The CDR3, as DNA: TGTGCCTGGAAAGGGGCAGGGACCCAGCCCCAGCATTTT.